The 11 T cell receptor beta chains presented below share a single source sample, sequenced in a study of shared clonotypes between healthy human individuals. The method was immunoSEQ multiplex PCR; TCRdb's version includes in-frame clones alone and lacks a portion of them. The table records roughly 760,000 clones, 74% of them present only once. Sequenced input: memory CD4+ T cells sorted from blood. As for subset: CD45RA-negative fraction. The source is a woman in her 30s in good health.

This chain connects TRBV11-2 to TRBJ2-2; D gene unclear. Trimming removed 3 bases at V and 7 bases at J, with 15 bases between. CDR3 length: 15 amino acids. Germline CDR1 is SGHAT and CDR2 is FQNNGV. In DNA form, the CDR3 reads TGTGCCAGCAGCTTTGGGGATCGCTACGGCGGGGAGCTGTTTTTT. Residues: CASSFGDRYGGELFF.

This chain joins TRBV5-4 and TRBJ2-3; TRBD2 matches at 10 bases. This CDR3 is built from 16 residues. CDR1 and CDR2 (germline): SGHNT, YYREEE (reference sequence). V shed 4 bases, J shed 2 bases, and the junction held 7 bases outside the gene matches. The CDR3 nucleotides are TGTGCCAGCAGCACCGTAGCGGGAGGACCCACAGATACGCAGTATTTT. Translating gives CASSTVAGGPTDTQYF.

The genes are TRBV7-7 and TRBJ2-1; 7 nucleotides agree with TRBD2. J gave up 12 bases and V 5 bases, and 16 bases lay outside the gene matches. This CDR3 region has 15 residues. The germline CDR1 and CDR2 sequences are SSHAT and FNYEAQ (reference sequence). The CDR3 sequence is CASSPLPSGPSSQFF. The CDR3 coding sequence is TGTGCCAGCAGCCCCCTCCCTAGCGGCCCTTCGTCGCAGTTCTTC.

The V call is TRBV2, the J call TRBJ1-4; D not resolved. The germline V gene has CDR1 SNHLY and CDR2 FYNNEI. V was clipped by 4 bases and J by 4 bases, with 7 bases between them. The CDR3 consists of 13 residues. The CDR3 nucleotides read TGTGCCAGCAGTGCGGACGGTAATGAAAAACTGTTTTTT. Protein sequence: CASSADGNEKLFF.

The CDR3 DNA reads TGCGCCAGCAGCACGGACAGGGGTGAAAAACTGTTTTTT. Amino acids: CASSTDRGEKLFF. V and J are TRBV5-1 and TRBJ1-4; 9 bases map to TRBD1. The CDR3 has 13 residues. V was pared by 4 bases and J by 7 bases, with 2 bases of the junction left unmatched. The germline gives CDR1 SGHRS, CDR2 YFSETQ. The complete variable domain, with remaining parts taken from reference TRBV5-1 and TRBJ1-4, reads KAGVTQTPRYLIKTRGQQVTLSCSPISGHRSVSWYQQTPGQGLQFLFEYFSETQRNKGNFPGRFSGRQFSNSRSEMNVSTLELGDSALYLCASSTDRGEKLFFGSGTQLSVL.

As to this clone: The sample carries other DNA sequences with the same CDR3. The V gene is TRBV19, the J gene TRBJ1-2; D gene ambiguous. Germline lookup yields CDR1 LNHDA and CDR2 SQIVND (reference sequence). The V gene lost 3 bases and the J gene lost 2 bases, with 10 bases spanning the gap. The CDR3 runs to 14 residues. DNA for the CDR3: TGTGCCAGTAGTATTTCAACAGACAACTATGGCTACACCTTC. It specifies CASSISTDNYGYTF.

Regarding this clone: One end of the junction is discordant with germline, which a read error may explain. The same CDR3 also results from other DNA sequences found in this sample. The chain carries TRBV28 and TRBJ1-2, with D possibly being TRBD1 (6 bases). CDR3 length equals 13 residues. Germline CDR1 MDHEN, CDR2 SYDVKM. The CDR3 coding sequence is TGTGCCAGCAGACCCCCGGGGGCGGGCGGCTACACTTTC. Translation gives CASRPPGAGGYTF.

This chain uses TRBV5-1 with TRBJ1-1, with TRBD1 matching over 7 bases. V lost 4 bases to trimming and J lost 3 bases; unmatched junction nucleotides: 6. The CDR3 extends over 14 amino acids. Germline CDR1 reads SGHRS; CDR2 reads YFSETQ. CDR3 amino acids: CASSGNQGDTEAFF. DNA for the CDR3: TGCGCCAGCAGCGGAAACCAGGGGGACACTGAAGCTTTCTTT.

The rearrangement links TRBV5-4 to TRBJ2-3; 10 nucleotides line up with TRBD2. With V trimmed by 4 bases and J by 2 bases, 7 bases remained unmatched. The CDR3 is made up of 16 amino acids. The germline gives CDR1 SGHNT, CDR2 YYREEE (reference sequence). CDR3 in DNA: TGTGCCAGCAGCCCTATAGCGGGAGGACCCACAGATACGCAGTATTTT. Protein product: CASSPIAGGPTDTQYF.

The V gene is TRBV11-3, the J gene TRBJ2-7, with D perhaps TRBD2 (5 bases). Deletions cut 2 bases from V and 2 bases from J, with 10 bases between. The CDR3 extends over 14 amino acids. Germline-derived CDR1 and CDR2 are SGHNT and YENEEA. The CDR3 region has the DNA TGTGCCAGCAGCTTATTCGGGGTCGCCTACGAGCAGTACTTC. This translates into CASSLFGVAYEQYF.

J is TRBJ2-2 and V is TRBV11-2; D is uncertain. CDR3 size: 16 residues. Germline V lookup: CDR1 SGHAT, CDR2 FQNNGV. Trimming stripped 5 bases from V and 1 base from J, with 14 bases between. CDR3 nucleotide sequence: TGTGCCAGCAGCCCAATAGGTGGGGAGAACACCGGGGAGCTGTTTTTT. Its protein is CASSPIGGENTGELFF.